The 5 T cell receptor beta chains presented below share a single source sample, sequenced in a study of OX40 agonist ivuxolimab in advanced cancers. Produced via immunoSEQ multiplex PCR; TCRdb's table is partial and in-frame only. This sample has around 40,000 clones; 70% to 85% occur once, and the top ten carry under 25%. The sample was CD4+ or CD8+ T cells sorted from blood, taken in a trial of the OX40 agonist ivuxolimab. These receptors all come from an adult with an advanced solid tumor such as melanoma, head and neck, liver or kidney cancer.

The V call is TRBV7-2, the J call TRBJ2-1; 10 bases align to TRBD2. Germline V gives CDR1 SGHTA, CDR2 FQGNSA. V shed 4 bases and J 6 bases; nucleotides not matched to a gene: 6. The CDR3 has 15 amino acids. CDR3 loop: CASSSRAGGPNEQFF. The CDR3 coding sequence is TGTGCCAGCAGCTCACGAGCGGGGGGGCCCAATGAGCAGTTCTTC.

V gene TRBV29-1 combines with J gene TRBJ2-3; 8 positions agree with TRBD1. V shed 4 bases, J shed 3 bases, and the junction held 3 bases outside the gene matches. This CDR3 is built from 13 residues. Germline CDR1 is SQVTM and CDR2 is ANQGSEA. The CDR3 coding sequence is TGCAGCGTTGTCCAGGGGGCAACAGATACGCAGTATTTT. This translates into CSVVQGATDTQYF.

The chain uses TRBV7-9 and TRBJ1-4; D is uncertain. Germline assignment: CDR1 SEHNR and CDR2 FQNEAQ (reference sequence). V was clipped by 1 base and J by 8 bases, with 5 bases between them. This CDR3 has 12 amino acids. The CDR3 sequence: CASSLVGEKLFF. CDR3 DNA: TGTGCCAGCAGCTTAGTGGGGGAAAAACTGTTTTTT.

V gene TRBV19 combines with J gene TRBJ2-1; D remains ambiguous. The CDR3 contains 13 residues. Germline V gives CDR1 LNHDA, CDR2 SQIVND (reference sequence). V lost 2 bases and J lost 4, with 6 bases in between. CDR3 region: CASSINGYNEQFF. CDR3 nucleotides: TGTGCCAGTAGTATAAACGGGTACAATGAGCAGTTCTTC.

V is TRBV7-2 and J is TRBJ2-3; D ambiguous. The CDR3 covers 11 residues. V was trimmed by 5 bases and J by 2 bases, leaving 2 bases between them. Looked up from germline, CDR1 is SGHTA and CDR2 is FQGNSA. CDR3 DNA: TGTGCCAGCAGCCTCACAGATACGCAGTATTTT. It is translated as CASSLTDTQYF.